This T cell receptor (beta chain) was identified in a study of CXCR3-negative and CXCR3-positive naive CD8 T cells. At the level of the study: Cumulative TRB read yield was approximately 135 million, averaging about 1.5 +/- 0.3 million per library.

UMI-labeled TRB cDNA libraries were prepared by 5' RACE. TCRdb reanalyzed the 5' RACE reads, giving one entry per CDR3 protein sequence and no DNA. The sample table includes some 5,400 distinct CDR3 sequences. Germline V gene data show CDR1 as SQVTM and CDR2 as ANQGSEA. The CDR3 has 13 residues. This clonotype is deemed medium-sized by its frequency. Its target is not known. Study results and limitations: Relative to memory CD8+ cells, whose diversity was much lower, both naive subsets had comparably high diversity. The study found more hydrophobic TRB CDR3s in CXCR3-positive naive cells than in CXCR3-negative naive cells. Similar TRBV-TRBJ gene usage was seen in naive CXCR3-negative and CXCR3-positive cells, but not in memory cells.

Naive cells were sorted as CD45RO-, CCR7+, CD27+ and CD95-. The sequenced sample consisted of naive CXCR3+ CD8+ T cells from blood. Subset of the sample: CD45RO-CCR7+CD27+CD95- naive CD8+ T cells expressing CXCR3 (TNR3+). The V and J genes are TRBV29-1 and TRBJ1-1. The sequence came from a human donor in good health. Some clones in this sample may be carry-over from other donors' samples. The CDR3 region is CSEVGELWGEAFF.